One TCR beta chain is described in this entry. Reverse transcription of about 0.45 to 1 ug RNA was performed with random hexamers. TCRdb re-called the immunoSEQ multiplex PCR reads with MiXCR, one entry per CDR3 protein. The table records 70,000 to 100,000 distinct CDR3 sequences, 95% to 96% of them present only once. V was clipped by 4 bases and J by 3 bases, with 10 bases between them. CDR1 is DFQATT, CDR2 SNEGSKA, per germline (reference sequence). This CDR3 spans 12 amino acids. The data stem from a study of CD8 T cells in Susac syndrome. This receptor was identified in a human donor with Susac syndrome. Specimen: CD8+ T cells from PBMCs. V usage is TRBV20-1 and J usage is TRBJ2-7; TRBD1 is a possible D gene (5 bases). The CDR3 here is CSAINRRYEQYV. Written as DNA, the CDR3 is TGCAGTGCTATCAACAGGCGCTACGAGCAGTACGTC.